This TCR beta chain was identified during a study of vaccination effects on CD4 cells after COVID-19. For this clone: Its antigen is unidentified.

This table comes from immunoSEQ multiplex PCR, and its TCRdb copy is limited to in-frame clones, with some not included. The sample contains 14,000 or so clones, 75% to 80% of which appear only once. Germline CDR1 SGHAT, CDR2 FQNNGV. The CDR3 contains 13 residues. V lost 0 bases to trimming and J lost 7 bases, with 10 bases between them. Sequencing was preceded by expansion of antigen-specific CD4+ T cells with viral peptide pools in the ViraFEST assay. Isolating CD4+ T cells followed less than 12 days of culture. From March to December 2020, the person had a SARS-CoV-2 infection that was confirmed by PCR. Participants each got two BNT162b2 or mRNA-1273 vaccine doses. Culturing of 1.5 million to 2.5 million PBMC per well took place with about 9 IU/ml IL-2 and around 10 ug/ml peptides. Study results and limitations: Spike-reactive clones in convalescents after vaccination were chiefly newly vaccine-induced. Clones induced by infection and by vaccine showed marked clonal contraction late after vaccination.

The starting material was CD4+ T cells from PBMCs cultured with HCoV-NL63 spike peptides, obtained after COVID-19 vaccination. This sequence joins TRBV11-2 and TRBJ2-7; a weak D match, TRBD2 (6 bases). This clonotype was obtained from a human donor who had a prior SARS-CoV-2 infection. The CDR3, as DNA: TGTGCCAGCAGCTTAGAACCGGGGGTGGAGCAGTACTTC. Translation gives CASSLEPGVEQYF. The whole variable domain, remainder taken from reference TRBV11-2 and TRBJ2-7, is EAGVAQSPRYKIIEKRQSVAFWCNPISGHATLYWYQQILGQGPKLLIQFQNNGVVDDSQLPKDRFSAERLKGVDSTLKIQPAKLEDSAVYLCASSLEPGVEQYFGPGTRLTVT.